The T cell receptor beta chain under discussion was sequenced for a study of blood T cells in healthy people across ages. Germline CDR1 is GTSNPN and CDR2 is SVGIG (reference sequence). The V end lost 0 bases, the J end lost 8 bases, and 19 bases lay between the germline ends. The CDR3 loop spans 15 amino acids. The authors ran a second PCR of roughly 6 to 12 cycles using a sample-barcoded 5' primer and a J-beta primer mix. TCRdb passed the 5' RACE reads through MiXCR, listing each CDR3 protein once. The sample carries about 1.7 million distinct CDR3 sequences, under 30% recorded once. Source material: blood. The chain has TRBV30 and TRBJ1-2; D not certain. The sequence was collected from a woman in her twenties or thirties in good health. CDR3 bases: TGTGCCTGGAGTGTACTCGAACCCCCGGGGTACGGCTACACCTTC. This gives the protein CAWSVLEPPGYGYTF.